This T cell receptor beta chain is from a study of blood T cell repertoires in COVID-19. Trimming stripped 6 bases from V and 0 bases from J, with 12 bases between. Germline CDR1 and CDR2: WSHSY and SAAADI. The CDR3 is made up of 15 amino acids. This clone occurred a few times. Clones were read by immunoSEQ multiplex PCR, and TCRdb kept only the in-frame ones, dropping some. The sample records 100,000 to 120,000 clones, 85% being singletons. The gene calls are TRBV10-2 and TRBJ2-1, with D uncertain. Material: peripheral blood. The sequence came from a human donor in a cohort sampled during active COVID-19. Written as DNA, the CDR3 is TGCGCCAGCAGGACTTCCTTAATCTCCTACAATGAGCAGTTCTTC. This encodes CASRTSLISYNEQFF.